What follows are 14 T cell receptor beta chains derived from one specimen sequenced in a study of CD4 T cells in relation to SARS-CoV-2 and coronaviruses. Unexposed donor CD4+ T cells date from about 2010-2018, before the COVID-19 pandemic. Isolation of CD4+ T cells took place after around eleven days in culture. Some clones are missing from TCRdb's copy, which holds only in-frame ones; the method was immunoSEQ multiplex PCR. Here the sample spans approximately 17,000 clones, approximately 80% being singletons. Their antigen targets remain unknown. Material for sequencing was CD4+ T cells from PBMCs, cultured in vitro. The receptors stem from a human donor in good health.

This clone was picked up a small number of times. V gene TRBV25-1 combines with J gene TRBJ2-1, with TRBD2 matching over 14 bases. Germline-derived CDR1 and CDR2 are MGHDK and SYGVNS. The CDR3 has 16 amino acids. After removal of 4 bases from V and 7 bases from J, the junction contained 6 bases not matched to a gene. CDR3 loop: CASSVSGTSGRNEQFF. Written as DNA, the CDR3 is TGTGCCAGCAGTGTGTCCGGGACTAGCGGGAGAAATGAGCAGTTCTTC.

The genes are TRBV11-2 and TRBJ2-5, with D unresolved. The germline gives CDR1 SGHAT, CDR2 FQNNGV. Deletions cut 3 bases from V and 2 bases from J, with 10 bases between. The CDR3 spans 14 residues. This CDR3 is CASSLNMVQETQYF. In nucleotides, the CDR3 is TGTGCCAGCAGCTTGAACATGGTACAAGAGACCCAGTACTTC.

V gene TRBV7-8 combines with J gene TRBJ2-7; 8 bases are shared with TRBD2. CDR3 length: 15 amino acids. CDR1 is SGHVS, CDR2 FQNEAQ, per germline. Trimming cost V 5 bases and J 2 bases; bases outside gene matches: 8. CDR3 in DNA: TGTGCCAGCAGCCAACGGGAGGGAATTGCCTACGAGCAGTACTTC. Translated, it gives CASSQREGIAYEQYF.

The chain has TRBV2 and TRBJ1-5; weak D call: TRBD1 (6 bases). The CDR3 totals 13 residues. Germline values: CDR1 SNHLY, CDR2 FYNNEI. V was cut by 8 bases and J by 3 bases, with 11 bases left in between. CDR3 sequence: CASRGTYNQPQHF. DNA for the CDR3: TGTGCCAGCCGAGGGACATACAATCAGCCCCAGCATTTT. The whole variable domain, filled in from reference TRBV2 and TRBJ1-5, reads EPEVTQTPSHQVTQMGQEVILRCVPISNHLYFYWYRQILGQKVEFLVSFYNNEISEKSEIFDDQFSVERPDGSNFTLKIRSTKLEDSAMYFCASRGTYNQPQHFGDGTRLSIL.

The chain couples TRBV18 to TRBJ2-7, with 8 bases matching TRBD2. The CDR3 has 13 amino acids. V lost 4 bases, J lost 7 bases, and 6 bases stayed unmatched. Germline V CDR1 and CDR2: KGHSH, LQKENI. CDR3: CASSLAGQREQYF. CDR3 in DNA: TGTGCCAGCTCACTAGCGGGGCAGCGGGAGCAGTACTTC.

This chain joins TRBV6-5 and TRBJ1-4, with 7 bases lining up with TRBD1. The CDR3 loop spans 14 amino acids. J was trimmed by 8 bases and V by 7 bases; bases with no gene match: 10. Looked up from germline, CDR1 is MNHEY and CDR2 is SVGAGI. CDR3 amino acids: CASTQRRDSEKLFF. The CDR3, as DNA: TGTGCCAGCACCCAGCGGCGGGACAGCGAAAAACTGTTTTTT.

This chain links TRBV6-5 with TRBJ1-1; the match to TRBD1 covers 7 bases. Per germline, CDR1 MNHEY and CDR2 SVGAGI. V was clipped by 2 bases and J by 5 bases; unmatched bases: 8. This CDR3 comprises 15 residues. The CDR3 DNA follows: TGTGCCAGCAGTTACGGTAGGGGGCGAACAACTGAAGCTTTCTTT. Its translation is CASSYGRGRTTEAFF.

The V gene is TRBV11-2, the J gene TRBJ2-3; 8 bases align to TRBD2. Germline V gives CDR1 SGHAT, CDR2 FQNNGV. Trimming removed 5 bases from V and 5 bases from J; junction bases left unmatched: 9. This CDR3 has 15 amino acids. The CDR3 spells CASSRTSIPLDTQYF. CDR3 bases: TGTGCCAGCAGCCGGACTAGCATCCCGCTAGATACGCAGTATTTT.

The rearrangement links TRBV5-1 to TRBJ1-4; D gene uncertain. The CDR3 contains 15 residues. Germline V gives CDR1 SGHRS, CDR2 YFSETQ. Trimming took off 4 bases at V and 3 bases at J, with 13 bases between the two ends. The CDR3 loop is CASSPLGGANEKLFF. The CDR3 region has the DNA TGCGCCAGCAGCCCGCTGGGCGGGGCTAATGAAAAACTGTTTTTT.

The genes are TRBV27 and TRBJ2-5; D possibly corresponds to TRBD2 (6 bases). CDR1 and CDR2 (germline): MNHEY, SMNVEV (reference sequence). The CDR3 is made up of 11 amino acids. V shed 7 bases and J shed 5 bases, with 8 bases lying between them. In DNA form, the CDR3 reads TGTGCCAGCAAGGGGAGGGAGACCCAGTACTTC. This encodes CASKGRETQYF.

The genes are TRBV5-1 and TRBJ1-4; 9 nucleotides line up with TRBD1. Germline-derived CDR1 and CDR2 are SGHRS and YFSETQ. J lost 6 bases, V lost 3 bases, and 6 bases had no gene match. The CDR3 covers 15 residues. In DNA, the CDR3 is TGCGCCAGCAGCTCGCCCCGGGACAGGGATGAAAAACTGTTTTTT. Amino acids: CASSSPRDRDEKLFF.

This CDR3 is CASSDGGRAETQYF. CDR3 sequence (DNA): TGCGCCAGCAGTGATGGGGGGCGCGCGGAGACCCAGTACTTC. The genes are TRBV10-1 and TRBJ2-5; the D gene could be TRBD1 or TRBD2 (6 bases each). There are 14 residues in the CDR3. V was trimmed by 3 bases and J by 5 bases, leaving 13 bases between them. Germline loops: CDR1 WNHNN, CDR2 SYGVQD (reference sequence).

V usage is TRBV5-6 and J usage is TRBJ2-3, with 7 bases identical to TRBD2. The CDR3 spans 15 residues. After removal of 4 bases from V and 0 bases from J, the junction contained 5 bases not matched to a gene. The germline V gene has CDR1 SGHDT and CDR2 YYEEEE. The CDR3 DNA sequence: TGTGCCAGCAGCCCAAGCGGGACTAGCACAGATACGCAGTATTTT. It specifies CASSPSGTSTDTQYF.

The count of this clone is one. The chain recombines TRBV5-6 with TRBJ2-3; 9 bases are shared with TRBD2. The CDR3 runs 16 residues. Unmatched junction bases numbered 17, after V lost 9 bases and J lost 6 bases. CDR1 is SGHDT and CDR2 is YYEEEE in the germline V gene. The CDR3 nucleotides read TGTGCCACTCAATTGGCGGGAGGGCCTCATCAGGATACGCAGTATTTT. Its translation: CATQLAGGPHQDTQYF.